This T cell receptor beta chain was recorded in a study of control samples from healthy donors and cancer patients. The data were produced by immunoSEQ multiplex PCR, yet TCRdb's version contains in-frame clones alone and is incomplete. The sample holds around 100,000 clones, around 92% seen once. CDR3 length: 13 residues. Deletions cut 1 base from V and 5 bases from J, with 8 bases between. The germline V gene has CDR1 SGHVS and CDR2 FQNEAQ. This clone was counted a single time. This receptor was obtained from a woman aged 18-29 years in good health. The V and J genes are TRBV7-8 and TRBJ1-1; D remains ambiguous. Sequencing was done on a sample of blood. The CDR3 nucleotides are TGTGCCAGCAGCTTAGGCATGAGAACTGAAGCTTTCTTT. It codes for CASSLGMRTEAFF. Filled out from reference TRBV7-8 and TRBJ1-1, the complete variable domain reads GAGVSQSPRYKVAKRGQDVALRCDPISGHVSLFWYQQALGQGPEFLTYFQNEAQLDKSGLPSDRFFAERPEGSVSTLKIQRTQQEDSAVYLCASSLGMRTEAFFGQGTRLTVV.